One TCR beta chain is described in this entry. The record originates from a study of blood T cell repertoires in COVID-19. Study background: Samples representing acute and convalescent COVID-19 were sourced from the United States, Italy and Spain. The analysed material was cDNA or gDNA that came from T cells, B-cell-depleted T cells, or PBMCs.

As processed by the authors: It was from reference gene primer amplification that nucleated cell counts were estimated. TCRdb keeps only in-frame clones here, not all; method: immunoSEQ multiplex PCR. The D gene and trimming were derived from the DNA, and the V and J assignments and clone size from that table. The sample consists of about 280,000 clones, roughly 90% of them appearing once. Germline values: CDR1 LNHDA, CDR2 SQIVND (reference sequence). This CDR3 contains 14 residues. V shed 3 bases and J shed 5 bases, with 13 bases lying between them. This receptor was obtained from a man aged 18 to 29 with active or convalescent COVID-19. This rearrangement joins TRBV19 to TRBJ1-1; D call uncertain. The source material was peripheral blood. The CDR3 bases are TGTGCCAGTAGTATGAGGGATTCAGCTACTGAAGCTTTCTTT. The encoded protein is CASSMRDSATEAFF.